A single sample is the source of the 26 T cell receptor beta chains below, sequenced in a study of CD8+ T cells in alopecia areata. As to treatment: oral pan-JAK inhibitor, 5-10 mg twice daily. RNA extraction was followed by reverse transcription into cDNA, which acted as the sequencing template. Some clones are missing from TCRdb's copy, which holds only in-frame ones; the method was immunoSEQ multiplex PCR. Here the sample spans about 190,000 clones, 60% being singletons. Sequenced here: CD4+ T cells sorted from blood, sampled at week 24, from a patient treated with tofacitinib. These receptors were obtained from a human donor with alopecia areata.

The V and J genes are TRBV18 and TRBJ1-4; D is uncertain. V was trimmed by 2 bases and J by 1 base, leaving 5 bases between them. Germline V lookup: CDR1 KGHSH, CDR2 LQKENI. The length of the CDR3 is 14 residues. In DNA form, the CDR3 reads TGTGCCAGCTCACCAAAAGAAACTAATGAAAAACTGTTTTTT. Amino acid sequence: CASSPKETNEKLFF.

This chain uses TRBV4-1 with TRBJ1-1; no definite D call. The V end was cut by 0 bases, the J end by 10 bases, with 6 bases between. This CDR3 has 11 residues. Germline lookup yields CDR1 MGHRA and CDR2 YSYEKL. CDR3 DNA: TGCGCCAGCAGCCAAGAAGCGCTAGCTTTCTTT. This codes for CASSQEALAFF.

The chain links TRBV6-1 to TRBJ2-2, with unresolved D. V was trimmed by 2 bases and J by 1 base, leaving 11 bases between them. The CDR3 has 16 residues. CDR1 and CDR2 from the germline V gene are MNHNS and SASEGT. The CDR3 reads CASSELGLGNTGELFF. The CDR3 nucleotides read TGTGCCAGCAGTGAATTAGGGCTGGGGAACACCGGGGAGCTGTTTTTT.

CDR3 sequence (DNA): TGCGCCAGCAGCCCGGACAGGGGGCCCTACGAGCAGTACTTC. Translation gives CASSPDRGPYEQYF. The rearrangement links TRBV5-1 to TRBJ2-7; 11 bases agree with TRBD1. Germline assignment: CDR1 SGHRS and CDR2 YFSETQ. V shed 4 bases and J 2 bases; nucleotides not matched to a gene: 2. This CDR3 contains 14 residues.

This clone was seen a handful of times. The V and J genes are TRBV9 and TRBJ2-5; 9 bases fit TRBD1. This CDR3 has 18 amino acids. Germline assignment: CDR1 SGDLS and CDR2 YYNGEE. The trim removed 0 bases at V and 4 bases at J, leaving 13 bases unmatched. CDR3 nucleotide sequence: TGTGCCAGCAGCGTAGGGGGACAGGGTTTAGGCTTCAGAGAGACCCAGTACTTC. It yields the protein CASSVGGQGLGFRETQYF.

This rearrangement joins TRBV9 to TRBJ1-2; the match to TRBD1 covers 11 bases. This CDR3 contains 15 residues. Germline lookup yields CDR1 SGDLS and CDR2 YYNGEE. V lost 4 bases and J lost 2; bases outside the gene matches: 4. The CDR3 sequence is CASSPRTGGNYGYTF. CDR3 DNA sequence: TGTGCCAGCAGCCCCAGGACAGGGGGCAACTATGGCTACACCTTC.

The chain couples TRBV9 to TRBJ2-3; perhaps TRBD2 as D (6 bases). The germline CDR1 and CDR2 sequences are SGDLS and YYNGEE. The CDR3 has 15 amino acids. Trimming pared 0 bases from V and 3 bases from J, leaving 11 bases between. The CDR3 loop reads CASSVAGDRTDTQYF. The CDR3 nucleotides are TGTGCCAGCAGCGTAGCGGGGGACCGGACAGATACGCAGTATTTT.

This clone was detected only a few times. This chain connects TRBV7-9 to TRBJ1-1; D gene ambiguous. V dropped 1 base and J dropped 3 bases, with 6 bases sitting between them. Looked up from germline, CDR1 is SEHNR and CDR2 is FQNEAQ (reference sequence). There are 13 residues in the CDR3. This chain's CDR3 is CASSLERDTEAFF. The CDR3 region has the DNA TGTGCCAGCAGCTTAGAGAGAGACACTGAAGCTTTCTTT.

V gene TRBV29-1 combines with J gene TRBJ1-1; D possibly corresponds to TRBD1 (6 bases). The CDR3 runs to 15 residues. V lost 4 bases and J lost 0, with 15 bases in between. Germline V gives CDR1 SQVTM, CDR2 ANQGSEA. CDR3 sequence: CSVGGGLDMNTEAFF. CDR3 nucleotides: TGCAGCGTTGGTGGGGGGCTCGACATGAACACTGAAGCTTTCTTT.

V gene TRBV29-1 combines with J gene TRBJ2-3; 12 bases fit TRBD2. Germline loops: CDR1 SQVTM, CDR2 ANQGSEA. The CDR3 runs 15 residues. V lost 6 bases, J lost 0 bases, and 4 bases stayed unmatched. The CDR3 DNA sequence: TGCAGCGTCAAAGGACTAGCGGGGAGCACAGATACGCAGTATTTT. Its protein product is CSVKGLAGSTDTQYF.

This clone has a handful of counts. V gene TRBV4-1 combines with J gene TRBJ1-5; no firm D call. The germline V gene encodes CDR1 MGHRA and CDR2 YSYEKL. The CDR3 consists of 15 residues. V dropped 0 bases and J dropped 4 bases, with 10 bases sitting between them. CDR3 in DNA: TGCGCCAGCAGCCAAGATCGGCAGTTTAATCAGCCCCAGCATTTT. Residues: CASSQDRQFNQPQHF.

The chain recombines TRBV18 with TRBJ2-7; TRBD1 might be the D (6 bases). Germline CDR1 is KGHSH and CDR2 is LQKENI. The CDR3 runs 16 residues. V dropped 6 bases and J dropped 0 bases, with 18 bases sitting between them. In nucleotides, the CDR3 is TGTGCCAGCTCCCCCCAACAGGGAACCAGCTCCTACGAGCAGTACTTC. Amino acid sequence: CASSPQQGTSSYEQYF.

This chain links TRBV5-1 with TRBJ2-7, with a weak D call TRBD1 (6 bases). The germline CDR1 and CDR2 sequences are SGHRS and YFSETQ. Between the trimmed V and J ends, which lost 4 bases and 7 bases, there was a span of 21 bases. The CDR3 has 15 amino acids. The CDR3 region has the DNA TGCGCCAGCAGCCCCTTACACAGGGAACGAAAGGAGCAGTACTTC. It codes for CASSPLHRERKEQYF.

This chain joins TRBV25-1 and TRBJ1-4; the D gene is possibly TRBD1 (5 bases). With 1 base removed from V and 7 bases from J, the gap between germline ends came to 16 bases. CDR1 is MGHDK, CDR2 SYGVNS, per germline. This CDR3 comprises 16 residues. The CDR3 nucleotides are TGTGCCAGCAGTGAATTAACCCCAAGAAGGGGTGAAAAACTGTTTTTT. It translates to CASSELTPRRGEKLFF.

This chain uses TRBV5-1 with TRBJ2-3, with D unresolved. The CDR3 is 15 residues long. V lost 7 bases, J lost 5 bases, and 20 bases lay in between. The germline V gene has CDR1 SGHRS and CDR2 YFSETQ. Here the CDR3 DNA reads TGCGCCAGCCGTGGGATGAGTCTCCAGCAAGATACGCAGTATTTT. Its translation is CASRGMSLQQDTQYF.

J is TRBJ1-2 and V is TRBV9; a possible D gene is TRBD1 (5 bases). The CDR3 is 16 amino acids. V lost 0 bases and J 2 bases, leaving 14 bases between the germline ends. Germline loops: CDR1 SGDLS, CDR2 YYNGEE. In DNA, the CDR3 is TGTGCCAGCAGCGTAGCGGGGGGACGGTTAAACTATGGCTACACCTTC. This gives the protein CASSVAGGRLNYGYTF.

This clone turned up a few times. The V and J genes are TRBV30 and TRBJ2-7, with D possibly TRBD2 on 6 matching bases. This CDR3 has 14 residues. Trimming cost V 1 base and J 0 bases, with 10 bases left between them. Germline V lookup: CDR1 GTSNPN, CDR2 SVGIG (reference sequence). Here the CDR3 reads CAWSGGLYSYEQYF. DNA for the CDR3: TGTGCCTGGAGTGGGGGACTGTACTCCTACGAGCAGTACTTC.

This clone was observed a few times. The rearrangement uses TRBV2 and TRBJ2-7; TRBD2 might be the D (7 bases). This CDR3 contains 14 residues. Trimming removed 6 bases from V and 2 bases from J, with 14 bases in between. Germline V lookup: CDR1 SNHLY, CDR2 FYNNEI. The CDR3 nucleotides read TGTGCCAGCAGGTGGACAGCGGGGCCCTACGAGCAGTACTTC. It specifies CASRWTAGPYEQYF.

The V call is TRBV7-3, the J call TRBJ1-6; D gene uncertain. V shed 4 bases and J shed 13 bases, with 14 bases lying between them. This CDR3 spans 13 amino acids. Germline V CDR1 and CDR2: SGHTA, FQGTGA. The CDR3 DNA sequence: TGTGCCAGCAGCTCAGAAATGTATACGCCCCTCCACTTT. This gives the protein CASSSEMYTPLHF.

V is TRBV30 and J is TRBJ1-6; TRBD1 might be the D (6 bases). V lost 2 bases and J 13 bases, leaving 15 bases between the germline ends. Germline assignment: CDR1 GTSNPN and CDR2 SVGIG (reference sequence). This CDR3 has 13 amino acids. The CDR3 sequence: CAWSPGDIRPLHF. The CDR3 DNA reads as TGTGCCTGGAGTCCAGGGGATATTCGCCCCCTCCACTTT.

The chain is built from TRBV20-1 and TRBJ2-5; D remains ambiguous. The CDR3 has 11 amino acids. Trimming took off 4 bases at V and 3 bases at J, with 6 bases between the two ends. CDR1 DFQATT and CDR2 SNEGSKA come from the germline V gene (reference sequence). The CDR3 nucleotides read TGCAGTGCTAAGGCCGAAGAGACCCAGTACTTC. This codes for CSAKAEETQYF.

As for this clone: Other DNA sequences within the sample encode an identical CDR3. This chain links TRBV4-3 with TRBJ1-4; D is unclear. V was shortened by 2 bases and J by 4 bases, with 8 bases between the two germline ends. CDR3 length equals 14 residues. The germline CDR1 and CDR2 sequences are LGHNA and YSLEER. The CDR3 nucleotides are TGCGCCAGCAGCCAACCCGGGAGTAATGAAAAACTGTTTTTT. Residues: CASSQPGSNEKLFF.

The chain has TRBV2 and TRBJ1-1; no clear D. CDR1 and CDR2 (germline): SNHLY, FYNNEI. The CDR3 consists of 12 residues. V dropped 9 bases and J dropped 2 bases, with 10 bases sitting between them. DNA of the CDR3: TGTGCCAGTCAGGACGGCAACACTGAAGCTTTCTTT. It yields the protein CASQDGNTEAFF.

This clone was seen a few times. V usage is TRBV25-1 and J usage is TRBJ1-4; TRBD1 matches 8 bases. The CDR3 totals 14 residues. After removal of 3 bases from V and 8 bases from J, the junction contained 5 bases not matched to a gene. Germline-derived CDR1 and CDR2 are MGHDK and SYGVNS. The CDR3 DNA is TGTGCCAGCAGTGAGACAGGGGCAGGGGAAAAACTGTTTTTT. Its protein is CASSETGAGEKLFF.

V gene TRBV9 combines with J gene TRBJ2-4, with TRBD1 identical over 9 bases. The CDR3 extends over 15 amino acids. CDR1 is SGDLS and CDR2 is YYNGEE in the germline V gene. The ends lost 3 bases at V and 9 bases at J; junction bases unmatched: 10. The CDR3 nucleotides read TGTGCCAGCAGCGCCCGTCCCGGGACAGGGTCCATTCAGTACTTC. This encodes CASSARPGTGSIQYF.

This sequence joins TRBV6-1 and TRBJ2-5; 7 positions match TRBD1. V dropped 5 bases and J dropped 3; count of bases not matched to a gene: 3. The V gene's germline CDR1 is MNHNS and CDR2 SASEGT. The CDR3 length is 13 residues. The CDR3 DNA follows: TGTGCCAGCAGTATCGGACAGGAAGAGACCCAGTACTTC. As protein: CASSIGQEETQYF.